The next 2 T cell receptor beta chains were all read from a single sample in a study of identical twins. MiXCR, run by TCRdb on the 5' RACE reads, gives a single entry per CDR3 protein. The sample yields approximately 890,000 distinct CDR3 sequences, around 12% seen once. Separately, the same data were catalogued under a study of yellow fever vaccine responses in identical twins.

Specimen: PBMCs. These receptor sequences come from a woman between 18 and 29 years old in good health.

The V gene is TRBV6-1, the J gene TRBJ2-3, with D perhaps assigned TRBD1 or TRBD2 (5 bases each). The CDR3 totals 14 residues. Trimming removed 8 bases at V and 2 bases at J, with 14 bases between. CDR1 and CDR2 from the germline V gene are MNHNS and SASEGT. The CDR3 coding sequence is TGTGCCAGCCATGATCGGGACGCCACAGATACGCAGTATTTT. It yields the protein CASHDRDATDTQYF.

This clonotype was seen only a few times. This chain links TRBV27 with TRBJ2-4; no definite D call. The V gene lost 8 bases and the J gene lost 2 bases, with 22 bases spanning the gap. This CDR3 is built from 17 residues. In germline, CDR1 is MNHEY, CDR2 SMNVEV (reference sequence). CDR3 in amino acids: CASATLLPSMPKNIQYF. The CDR3 DNA reads as TGTGCCAGCGCGACACTCCTTCCATCTATGCCCAAAAACATTCAGTACTTC.